The 21 T cell receptor beta chains below come from one sample, sequenced in a study of response to subunit inactivated influenza vaccine. TCRdb ran MiXCR on the RT-PCR reads and lists one entry per CDR3 protein. This table holds 450,000 to 550,000 distinct CDR3 sequences, over 25% found once. Sequences were derived from CD4+ T cells sorted from PBMCs, sampled 4 to 6 days after vaccination. The receptors were sampled from a man in his fifties who received an inactivated influenza vaccine.

This clonotype came up a few times. The chain uses TRBV7-9 and TRBJ1-1; no definite D call. Per germline, CDR1 SEHNR and CDR2 FQNEAQ (reference sequence). This CDR3 comprises 11 residues. V was trimmed by 3 bases and J by 11 bases, leaving 10 bases between them. The CDR3 is CASSFGNRAFF. The CDR3 DNA sequence: TGTGCCAGCAGCTTCGGGAATAGGGCTTTCTTT.

This chain connects TRBV12-2 to TRBJ2-3; the table's D call of TRBD1 was not tested on the DNA. TRBV12-2 is reported as a pseudogene. This CDR3 is 17 amino acids long. DNA of the CDR3: TGTGCAAGTCGCCCCCCATGGGTGCGGGGGAGCACAGATACGCAGTATTTT. It translates to CASRPPWVRGSTDTQYF.

A few counts support this clonotype. This rearrangement joins TRBV12-3 or TRBV12-4 to TRBJ2-1, with D maybe TRBD1 (6 bases). The length of the CDR3 is 13 residues. Trimming shortened V by 6 bases and J by 3 bases, and 9 bases separated the two germline ends. CDR3 residues: CASSPTGYNEQFF. The CDR3 DNA reads TGTGCCAGCAGCCCGACAGGCTACAATGAGCAGTTCTTC.

The chain employs TRBV4-1 and TRBJ1-1, with no clear D. V lost 4 bases, J lost 0 bases, and 15 bases lay in between. CDR1 and CDR2 from the germline V gene are MGHRA and YSYEKL. This CDR3 spans 16 amino acids. The CDR3 here is CASSPLKDGLNTEAFF. The CDR3 DNA follows: TGCGCCAGCAGCCCATTAAAGGACGGACTGAACACTGAAGCTTTCTTT.

A few counts support this clonotype. The chain joins TRBV15 to TRBJ2-3; D not certain. CDR3 length: 14 amino acids. Trimming cost V 0 bases and J 9 bases, with 13 bases left between them. Germline V lookup: CDR1 LNHNV, CDR2 YYDKDF (reference sequence). The CDR3, as DNA: TGTGCCACCAGCAGAGAACGACTCCCCGACACGCAGTATTTT. It yields the protein CATSRERLPDTQYF.

This chain connects TRBV25-1 to TRBJ2-3, with 13 bases lining up with TRBD2. Germline CDR1 is MGHDK and CDR2 is SYGVNS. J gave up 5 bases and V 4 bases, and 6 bases lay outside the gene matches. The CDR3 sequence is 16 residues long. The CDR3 here is CASSGWTSGSRDTQYF. The CDR3 coding sequence is TGTGCCAGCAGTGGGTGGACTAGCGGGAGCCGAGATACGCAGTATTTT. The entire variable domain, with the rest obtained from reference TRBV25-1 and TRBJ2-3, is as follows: EADIYQTPRYLVIGTGKKITLECSQTMGHDKMYWYQQDPGMELHLIHYSYGVNSTEKGDLSSESTVSRIRTEHFPLTLESARPSHTSQYLCASSGWTSGSRDTQYFGPGTRLTVL.

This chain links TRBV5-1 with TRBJ2-3; D is unclear. V was pared by 3 bases and J by 0 bases, with 14 bases between. This CDR3 comprises 16 residues. The germline V gene has CDR1 SGHRS and CDR2 YFSETQ. The CDR3 spells CASSSINLQSTDTQYF. The DNA of the CDR3 is TGCGCCAGCAGCTCTATAAATCTTCAGAGCACAGATACGCAGTATTTT. Supplemented by reference TRBV5-1 and TRBJ2-3, the full variable domain reads KAGVTQTPRYLIKTRGQQVTLSCSPISGHRSVSWYQQTPGQGLQFLFEYFSETQRNKGNFPGRFSGRQFSNSRSEMNVSTLELGDSALYLCASSSINLQSTDTQYFGPGTRLTVL.

This clonotype was counted between two and nine times. The V gene is TRBV5-1, the J gene TRBJ2-5; 9 bases fit TRBD2. V trimming: 1 base; J trimming: 3 bases; junction bases outside the gene matches: 7. In germline, CDR1 is SGHRS, CDR2 YFSETQ. This CDR3 has 16 residues. DNA for the CDR3: TGCGCCAGCAGCTTGTTGGCTAGCGGGAAAGAAGAGACCCAGTACTTC. This gives the protein CASSLLASGKEETQYF.

This chain links TRBV5-1 with TRBJ2-2, with D possibly TRBD1 on 6 matching bases. Trimming removed 5 bases from V and 2 bases from J, with 13 bases in between. CDR3 length equals 15 residues. Germline CDR1 SGHRS, CDR2 YFSETQ. CDR3 in amino acids: CASREKGGNTGELFF. CDR3 nucleotide sequence: TGCGCCAGCAGGGAAAAAGGGGGAAACACCGGGGAGCTGTTTTTT.

The rearrangement links TRBV6-1 to TRBJ1-5; a weak D match, TRBD1 (6 bases). CDR3 length: 13 amino acids. The ends were cut back, 7 bases at V and 5 bases at J, with 12 bases in the middle. Germline CDR1 reads MNHNS; CDR2 reads SASEGT. Here the CDR3 DNA reads TGTGCCAGCATAGCGACAGGCCATCAGCCCCAGCATTTT. It specifies CASIATGHQPQHF.

This clonotype came up a few times. The CDR3 here is CSAPTVNYGYTF. DNA of the CDR3: TGCAGTGCTCCAACCGTTAACTATGGCTACACCTTC. The V gene is TRBV20-1, the J gene TRBJ1-2; the D is unclear. Between the trimmed V and J ends, which lost 5 bases and 1 base, there was a span of 8 bases. Germline CDR1 DFQATT, CDR2 SNEGSKA (reference sequence). The CDR3 sequence is 12 residues long.

The chain employs TRBV7-2 and TRBJ2-3, with 13 positions matching TRBD2. CDR1 is SGHTA, CDR2 FQGNSA, per germline. The trim removed 5 bases at V and 6 bases at J, leaving 11 bases unmatched. The CDR3 totals 17 residues. CDR3 protein: CASSNRTSGGRWDTQYF. The CDR3 DNA is TGTGCCAGCAGCAACCGGACTAGCGGGGGTAGATGGGATACGCAGTATTTT.

The V and J genes are TRBV4-1 and TRBJ2-5; 7 nucleotides line up with TRBD1. CDR3 size: 13 residues. Per the germline V gene, CDR1 is MGHRA and CDR2 is YSYEKL. V was clipped by 2 bases and J by 4 bases; unmatched bases: 1. As DNA, the CDR3 is TGCGCCAGCAGCCAACCAGGGGGAGAGACCCAGTACTTC. The encoded protein is CASSQPGGETQYF.

This rearrangement joins TRBV20-1 to TRBJ1-3, with 9 bases fitting TRBD1. CDR3 length: 14 amino acids. Germline CDR1 is DFQATT and CDR2 is SNEGSKA (reference sequence). The V gene end was trimmed by 0 bases and the J gene end by 8 bases; junction bases not matched to a gene: 5. The CDR3: CSARDGTGRHTIYF. The CDR3 DNA follows: TGCAGTGCTAGAGACGGGACAGGGCGACACACCATATATTTT.

This chain uses TRBV7-2 with TRBJ1-2; 7 bases are shared with TRBD1. The CDR3 totals 12 residues. The V gene end was trimmed by 2 bases and the J gene end by 8 bases; junction bases not matched to a gene: 2. Germline V CDR1 and CDR2: SGHTA, FQGNSA. In nucleotides, the CDR3 is TGTGCCAGCAGCTTAAAGGACAGGGGCTACACCTTC. Its protein is CASSLKDRGYTF. The variable domain in full, with the rest retrieved from reference TRBV7-2 and TRBJ1-2, is GAGVSQSPSNKVTEKGKDVELRCDPISGHTALYWYRQSLGQGLEFLIYFQGNSAPDKSGLPSDRFSAERTGGSVSTLTIQRTQQEDSAVYLCASSLKDRGYTFGSGTRLTVV.

This clonotype occurred a few times. The chain carries TRBV6-2 or TRBV6-3 and TRBJ2-7, with 8 nucleotides matching TRBD1. Looked up from germline, CDR1 is MNHEY and CDR2 is SVGEGT. The V and J ends lost 6 bases and 0 bases, in that order; junction bases with no gene match: 7. The CDR3 runs 15 residues. The CDR3 sequence is CASSRGQGLSYEQYF. CDR3 coding DNA: TGTGCCAGCAGCCGTGGACAGGGACTCTCCTACGAGCAGTACTTC.

The rearrangement joins TRBV5-6 to TRBJ2-3; TRBD2 agrees at 10 bases. V gave up 2 bases and J gave up 3 bases; unmatched junction bases: 6. The CDR3 runs 16 residues. Per germline, CDR1 SGHDT and CDR2 YYEEEE. The DNA of the CDR3 is TGTGCCAGCAGCTTTGTTAGCGGGGGGCCAACAGATACGCAGTATTTT. This encodes CASSFVSGGPTDTQYF.

The genes are TRBV7-2 and TRBJ2-7, with D unresolved. Between the trimmed V and J ends, which lost 3 bases and 6 bases, there was a span of 12 bases. The V gene's germline CDR1 is SGHTA and CDR2 FQGNSA. The CDR3 is 13 amino acids. The DNA for the CDR3 is TGTGCCAGCAGCTTCCCTCCTAGGGCCGAGCAGTACTTC. Its translation: CASSFPPRAEQYF. Filled out from reference TRBV7-2 and TRBJ2-7, the complete variable domain reads GAGVSQSPSNKVTEKGKDVELRCDPISGHTALYWYRQSLGQGLEFLIYFQGNSAPDKSGLPSDRFSAERTGGSVSTLTIQRTQQEDSAVYLCASSFPPRAEQYFGPGTRLTVT.

This clonotype was recorded a few times. The chain couples TRBV20-1 to TRBJ2-7; TRBD2 agrees at 13 bases. Germline CDR1 and CDR2: DFQATT and SNEGSKA (reference sequence). V gave up 2 bases and J gave up 5 bases; unmatched junction bases: 6. The length of the CDR3 is 15 residues. The CDR3 nucleotides are TGCAGTGCTAGAACTAGCGGGAGGGCCGGGAACGAGCAGTACTTC. Translated, it gives CSARTSGRAGNEQYF.

This clonotype came up a few times. This sequence joins TRBV5-1 and TRBJ1-1; 9 nucleotides align to TRBD1. CDR3 length: 15 residues. After removal of 2 bases from V and 4 bases from J, the junction contained 6 bases not matched to a gene. From germline, CDR1 is SGHRS and CDR2 YFSETQ. CDR3 sequence: CASSFLGQGGTEAFF. The CDR3, as DNA: TGCGCCAGCAGCTTTTTGGGACAGGGAGGCACTGAAGCTTTCTTT. The whole variable domain, remainder taken from reference TRBV5-1 and TRBJ1-1, is KAGVTQTPRYLIKTRGQQVTLSCSPISGHRSVSWYQQTPGQGLQFLFEYFSETQRNKGNFPGRFSGRQFSNSRSEMNVSTLELGDSALYLCASSFLGQGGTEAFFGQGTRLTVV.

J is TRBJ2-7 and V is TRBV3-1; D is undetermined. Germline V gene lookup returns CDR1 LGHDT and CDR2 YNNKEL (reference sequence). This CDR3 region has 13 residues. The V end was cut by 4 bases, the J end by 6 bases, with 13 bases between. CDR3 amino acids: CASSPPWVGEQYF. The CDR3 DNA follows: TGTGCCAGCAGCCCACCTTGGGTTGGCGAGCAGTACTTC.